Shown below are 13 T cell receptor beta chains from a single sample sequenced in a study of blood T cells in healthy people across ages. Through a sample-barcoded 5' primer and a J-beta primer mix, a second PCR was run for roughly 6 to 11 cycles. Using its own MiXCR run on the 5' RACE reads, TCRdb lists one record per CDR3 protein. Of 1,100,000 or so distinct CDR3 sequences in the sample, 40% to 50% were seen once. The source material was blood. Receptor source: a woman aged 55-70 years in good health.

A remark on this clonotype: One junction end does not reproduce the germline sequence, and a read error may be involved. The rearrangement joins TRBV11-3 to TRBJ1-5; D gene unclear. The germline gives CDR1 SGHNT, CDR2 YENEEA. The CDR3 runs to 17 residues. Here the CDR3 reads CASSLDRKGISNQPQHF. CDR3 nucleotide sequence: TGTGCCAGCAGCCTAGATCGGAAAGGGATAAGTAATCAGCCCCAGCATTTT.

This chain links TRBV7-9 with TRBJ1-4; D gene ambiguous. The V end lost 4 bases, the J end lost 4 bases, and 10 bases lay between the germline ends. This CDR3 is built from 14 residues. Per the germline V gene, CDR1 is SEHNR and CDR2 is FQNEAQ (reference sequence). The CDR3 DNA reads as TGTGCCAGCAGCTCTGTGGCCGGTAATGAAAAACTGTTTTTT. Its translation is CASSSVAGNEKLFF.

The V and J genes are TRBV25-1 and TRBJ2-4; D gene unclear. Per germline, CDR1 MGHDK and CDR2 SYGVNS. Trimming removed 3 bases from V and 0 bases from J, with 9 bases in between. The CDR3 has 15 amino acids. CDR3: CASSDALLAKNIQYF. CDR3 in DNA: TGTGCCAGCAGTGATGCTCTTCTAGCCAAAAACATTCAGTACTTC.

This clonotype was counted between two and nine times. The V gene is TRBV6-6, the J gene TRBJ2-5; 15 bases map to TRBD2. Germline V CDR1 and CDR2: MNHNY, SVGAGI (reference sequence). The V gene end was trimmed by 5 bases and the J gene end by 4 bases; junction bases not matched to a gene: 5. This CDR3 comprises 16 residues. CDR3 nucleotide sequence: TGTGCCAGCAGTCCCCGGACTAGCGGGGGGGGAGAGACCCAGTACTTC. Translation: CASSPRTSGGGETQYF.

The DNA of the CDR3 is TGTGCCAGCAGCTTAGCACAGGTAGCGTCTGAAGCTTTCTTT. It encodes CASSLAQVASEAFF. The chain carries TRBV7-9 and TRBJ1-1, with a possible D match to TRBD1 (5 bases). The CDR3 covers 14 residues. With 0 bases removed from V and 6 bases from J, the gap between germline ends came to 11 bases. The germline gives CDR1 SEHNR, CDR2 FQNEAQ (reference sequence). Filled out from reference TRBV7-9 and TRBJ1-1, the complete variable domain reads DTGVSQNPRHKITKRGQNVTFRCDPISEHNRLYWYRQTLGQGPEFLTYFQNEAQLEKSRLLSDRFSAERPKGSFSTLEIQRTEQGDSAMYLCASSLAQVASEAFFGQGTRLTVV.

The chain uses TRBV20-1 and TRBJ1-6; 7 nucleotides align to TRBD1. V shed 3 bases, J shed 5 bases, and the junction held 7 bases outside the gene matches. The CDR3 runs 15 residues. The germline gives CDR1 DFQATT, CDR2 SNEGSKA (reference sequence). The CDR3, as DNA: TGCAGTGCTAGGTCAGGGGGTATTAATAATTCACCCCTCCACTTT. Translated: CSARSGGINNSPLHF.

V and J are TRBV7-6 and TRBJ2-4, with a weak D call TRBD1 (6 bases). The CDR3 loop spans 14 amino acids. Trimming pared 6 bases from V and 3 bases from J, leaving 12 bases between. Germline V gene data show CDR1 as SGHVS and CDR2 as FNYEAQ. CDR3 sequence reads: CASSNGGDKNIQYF. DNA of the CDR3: TGTGCCAGCAGTAATGGGGGCGACAAAAACATTCAGTACTTC.

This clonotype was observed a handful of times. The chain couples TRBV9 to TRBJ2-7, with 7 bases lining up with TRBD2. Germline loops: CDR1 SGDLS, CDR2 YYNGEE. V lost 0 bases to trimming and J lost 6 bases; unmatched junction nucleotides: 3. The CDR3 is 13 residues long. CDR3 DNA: TGTGCCAGCAGCGTAGGGACTAGTTTCGAGCAGTACTTC. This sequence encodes CASSVGTSFEQYF.

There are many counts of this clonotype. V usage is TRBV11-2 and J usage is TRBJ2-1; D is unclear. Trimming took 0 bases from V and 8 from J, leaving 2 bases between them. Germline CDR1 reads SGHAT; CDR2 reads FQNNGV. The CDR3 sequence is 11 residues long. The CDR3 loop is CASSLDDEQFF. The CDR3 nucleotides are TGTGCCAGCAGCTTAGACGATGAGCAGTTCTTC.

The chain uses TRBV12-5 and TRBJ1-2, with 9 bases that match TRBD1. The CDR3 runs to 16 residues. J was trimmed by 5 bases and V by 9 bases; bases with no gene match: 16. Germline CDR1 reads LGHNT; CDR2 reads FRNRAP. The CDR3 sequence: CASGSTPGTGLYGYTF. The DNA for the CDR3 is TGTGCTAGCGGTAGTACTCCGGGGACAGGGCTGTATGGCTACACCTTC.

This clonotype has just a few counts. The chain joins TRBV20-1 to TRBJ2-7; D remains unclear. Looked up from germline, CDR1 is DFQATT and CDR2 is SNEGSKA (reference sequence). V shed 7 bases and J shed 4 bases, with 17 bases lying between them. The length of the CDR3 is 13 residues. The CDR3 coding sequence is TGCAGTGGGATTGGTGGGTATGATTACGAGCAGTACTTC. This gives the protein CSGIGGYDYEQYF.

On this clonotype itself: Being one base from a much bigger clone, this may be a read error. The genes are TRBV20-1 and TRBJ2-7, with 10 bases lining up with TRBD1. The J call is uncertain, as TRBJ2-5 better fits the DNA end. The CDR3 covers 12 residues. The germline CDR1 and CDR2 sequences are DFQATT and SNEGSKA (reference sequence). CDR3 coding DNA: TGCAGGGCGAGGACAGGGGGAGAGACCCAGTACTTC. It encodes CRARTGGETQYF.

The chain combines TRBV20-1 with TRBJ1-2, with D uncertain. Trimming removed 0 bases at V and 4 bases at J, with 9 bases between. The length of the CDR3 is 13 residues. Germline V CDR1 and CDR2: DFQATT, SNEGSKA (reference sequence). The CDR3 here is CSAREGGAYGYTF. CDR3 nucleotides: TGCAGTGCTAGAGAGGGCGGCGCCTATGGCTACACCTTC.